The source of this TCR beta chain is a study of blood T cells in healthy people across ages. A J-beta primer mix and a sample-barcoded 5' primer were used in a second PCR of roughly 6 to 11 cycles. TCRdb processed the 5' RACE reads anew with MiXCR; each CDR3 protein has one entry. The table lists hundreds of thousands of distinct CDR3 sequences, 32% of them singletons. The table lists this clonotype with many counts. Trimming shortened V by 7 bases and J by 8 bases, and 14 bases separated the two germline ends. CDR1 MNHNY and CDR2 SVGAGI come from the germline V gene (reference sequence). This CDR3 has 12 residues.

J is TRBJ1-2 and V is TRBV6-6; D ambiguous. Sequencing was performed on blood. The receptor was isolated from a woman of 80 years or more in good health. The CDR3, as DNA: TGTGCCAGCATCTCTCCCATGACGGGCTACACCTTC. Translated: CASISPMTGYTF.